The 10 T cell receptor beta chains given below trace back to one sample, sequenced in a study of regulatory T cells in long-lasting Graves disease. Researchers made TCR beta libraries by using iRepertoire HTBI primers and running Arm-PCR on CDR3 regions. TCRdb redid the calling of the multiplex PCR reads with MiXCR, one entry per CDR3 protein. The sample consists of some 600,000 distinct CDR3 sequences, 15% to 20% of them appearing once. Time point specified: newly diagnosed GD, antithyroid drugs for less than 3 months. The TCR library used RNA extracted from PBMCs. This sample also appeared in a second study, on T cells in Graves' hyperthyroidism and ophthalmopathy.

Sequencing used peripheral blood mononuclear cells (PBMCs), obtained at new diagnosis, from a patient treated with antithyroid drugs. Every receptor here comes from a young man with Graves disease.

This clonotype was picked up many times. The chain uses TRBV24-1 and TRBJ1-2, with D uncertain. V lost 0 bases and J 7 bases, leaving 8 bases between the germline ends. This CDR3 region has 13 residues. Germline CDR1 and CDR2: KGHDR and SFDVKD. The CDR3 nucleotides read TGTGCCACCAGTGATTTGTCAACCCCTGGCTACACCTTC. Amino acid sequence: CATSDLSTPGYTF.

This clonotype was counted between two and nine times. The chain couples TRBV27 to TRBJ2-1, with D possibly being TRBD1 or TRBD2 (6 bases each). Deletions cut 8 bases from V and 6 bases from J, with 14 bases between. This CDR3 spans 13 amino acids. In germline, CDR1 is MNHEY, CDR2 SMNVEV (reference sequence). CDR3 sequence reads: CASHEGGINEQFF. The CDR3 nucleotides are TGTGCCAGCCATGAGGGGGGCATCAATGAGCAGTTCTTC.

At least ten counts were recorded for this clonotype. This chain joins TRBV28 and TRBJ1-1; D is undetermined. CDR1 and CDR2 (germline): MDHEN, SYDVKM. V lost 5 bases and J 5 bases, leaving 6 bases between the germline ends. This CDR3 region has 11 residues. The CDR3 DNA sequence: TGTGCCAGCAGTATAATGACTGAAGCTTTCTTT. Its translation: CASSIMTEAFF.

There are a few counts of this clonotype. The CDR3 DNA is TGCGCCAGCAGCCCTTCCAGCGGAGGGTCGTATGAGCAGTTCTTC. Its translation is CASSPSSGGSYEQFF. The chain is built from TRBV4-1 and TRBJ2-1; TRBD2 might be the D (6 bases). The CDR3 contains 15 residues. The V end lost 4 bases, the J end lost 8 bases, and 18 bases lay between the germline ends. Germline values: CDR1 MGHRA, CDR2 YSYEKL.

Concerning this clonotype itself: Given a much more abundant clone one base away, this may be a read error. This chain joins TRBV10-3 and TRBJ1-2; D not certain. The CDR3 contains 14 residues. Germline V gives CDR1 ENHRY, CDR2 SYGVKD. Deletions cut 0 bases from V and 3 bases from J, with 8 bases between. The CDR3 sequence: CAISESDGHYGYTF. In nucleotides, the CDR3 is TGTGCCATCAGTGAGTCGGACGGACACTATGGCTACACCTTC.

This clonotype showed up many times. This chain links TRBV5-1 with TRBJ1-2; D is perhaps TRBD1 (5 bases). The germline V and J ends were trimmed by 0 bases and 12 bases, with 9 bases remaining between them. Germline CDR1 and CDR2: SGHRS and YFSETQ. CDR3 length: 11 amino acids. The CDR3 DNA reads TGCGCCAGCAGCTTGGGGACATCCCACACCTTC. It is translated as CASSLGTSHTF. Complete variable domain (other parts from reference TRBV5-1 and TRBJ1-2): KAGVTQTPRYLIKTRGQQVTLSCSPISGHRSVSWYQQTPGQGLQFLFEYFSETQRNKGNFPGRFSGRQFSNSRSEMNVSTLELGDSALYLCASSLGTSHTFGSGTRLTVV.

For this clonotype: This clone may be a read error of a much larger clone one base away. This chain joins TRBV2 and TRBJ2-3; no definite D call. The germline CDR1 and CDR2 sequences are SNHLY and FYNNEI. This CDR3 region has 15 residues. V lost 4 bases and J 5 bases, leaving 16 bases between the germline ends. CDR3: CASSVSELWGDTQYF. The CDR3 coding sequence is TGTGCCAGCAGTGTATCGGAGCTATGGGGAGATACGCAGTATTTT.

This clonotype has a count of ten or more. The rearrangement uses TRBV7-9 and TRBJ2-7; D gene unclear. The CDR3 length is 12 residues. Per germline, CDR1 SEHNR and CDR2 FQNEAQ (reference sequence). With 2 bases removed from V and 4 bases from J, the gap between germline ends came to 6 bases. As DNA, the CDR3 is TGTGCCAGCAGCTTATGGGGTTACGAGCAGTACTTC. As protein: CASSLWGYEQYF.

On this clonotype itself: With a far larger clone one base away, a read error is the likely cause. This chain joins TRBV7-3 and TRBJ2-7; no definite D call. CDR1 and CDR2 from the germline V gene are SGHTA and FQGTGA. This CDR3 has 14 amino acids. The CDR3 sequence is CASRRTRVSHEQYF. Here the CDR3 DNA reads TGTGCCAGCAGACGCACCCGGGTCTCCCACGAGCAGTACTTC.

This chain connects TRBV12-3 or TRBV12-4 to TRBJ2-7; no firm D call. V lost 6 bases, J lost 4 bases, and 25 bases lay in between. This CDR3 contains 17 residues. The DNA for the CDR3 is TGTGCCAGCAGCGGCGTAGGACGTAGTAAAGACGGATACGAGCAGTACTTC. This translates into CASSGVGRSKDGYEQYF.